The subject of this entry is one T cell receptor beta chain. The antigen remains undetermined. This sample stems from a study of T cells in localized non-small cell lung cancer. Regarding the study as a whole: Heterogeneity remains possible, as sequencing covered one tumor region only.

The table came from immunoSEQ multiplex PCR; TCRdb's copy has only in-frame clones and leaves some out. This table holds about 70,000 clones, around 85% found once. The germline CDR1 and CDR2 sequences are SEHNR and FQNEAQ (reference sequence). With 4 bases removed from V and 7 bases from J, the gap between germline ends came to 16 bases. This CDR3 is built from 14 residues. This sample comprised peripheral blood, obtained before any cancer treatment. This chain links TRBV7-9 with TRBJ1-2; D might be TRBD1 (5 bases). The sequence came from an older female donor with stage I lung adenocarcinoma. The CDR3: CASSSQGAGLGYTF. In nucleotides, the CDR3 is TGTGCCAGCAGCTCCCAAGGGGCAGGTCTTGGCTACACCTTC. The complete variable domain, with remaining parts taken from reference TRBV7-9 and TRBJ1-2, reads DTGVSQNPRHKITKRGQNVTFRCDPISEHNRLYWYRQTLGQGPEFLTYFQNEAQLEKSRLLSDRFSAERPKGSFSTLEIQRTEQGDSAMYLCASSSQGAGLGYTFGSGTRLTVV.